These 19 T cell receptor beta chains were sequenced from one sample in a study of T cell responses to AZD1222 COVID-19 vaccine. Clones were sequenced by immunoSEQ multiplex PCR, and TCRdb holds only the in-frame ones, with some missing. The sample holds some 150,000 clones, 91% seen once. The sequenced sample was peripheral blood, obtained on day 0 of AZD1222 vaccination. Receptor source: an adult in good health.

This chain links TRBV7-9 with TRBJ2-7; tentative D call: TRBD2 (6 bases). CDR3 size: 16 residues. In germline, CDR1 is SEHNR, CDR2 FQNEAQ (reference sequence). V lost 1 base, J lost 3 bases, and 16 bases lay in between. In nucleotides, the CDR3 is TGTGCCAGCAGCTTAGGATTTGGGACTCCCGACTACGAGCAGTACTTC. Its translation: CASSLGFGTPDYEQYF.

This rearrangement joins TRBV19 to TRBJ2-2; the D call may be TRBD1 or TRBD2 (5 bases each). Per the germline V gene, CDR1 is LNHDA and CDR2 is SQIVND (reference sequence). V was cut by 9 bases and J by 4 bases, with 12 bases left in between. CDR3 length: 13 amino acids. This CDR3 reads CASSGAFTGELFF. Written as DNA, the CDR3 is TGTGCCAGCTCCGGGGCTTTCACCGGGGAGCTGTTTTTT.

The chain carries TRBV6-6 and TRBJ2-7, with D perhaps matching TRBD2 (6 bases). Germline CDR1 is MNHNY and CDR2 is SVGAGI (reference sequence). The CDR3 contains 18 residues. V lost 5 bases, J lost 6 bases, and 29 bases lay in between. CDR3 amino acids: CASSPNPSVGGRLSEQYF. Here the CDR3 DNA reads TGTGCCAGCAGTCCGAACCCCAGTGTCGGAGGGAGGCTATCCGAGCAGTACTTC.

The chain links TRBV4-2 to TRBJ2-1; D unclear. The CDR3 has 14 amino acids. Germline CDR1 LGHNA, CDR2 YNFKEQ. Trimming left V 0 bases short and J 7 bases short, with 10 bases between. The CDR3 loop is CASSQDLRDNEQFF. DNA for the CDR3: TGTGCCAGCAGCCAAGATCTTAGGGATAATGAGCAGTTCTTC.

This chain links TRBV18 with TRBJ2-1; 8 nucleotides align to TRBD1. CDR1 and CDR2 (germline): KGHSH, LQKENI. After removal of 2 bases from V and 7 bases from J, the junction contained 4 bases not matched to a gene. The CDR3 runs 14 residues. The CDR3 nucleotides are TGTGCCAGCTCACCAGCAGGGGGCACAAATGAGCAGTTCTTC. This sequence encodes CASSPAGGTNEQFF.

The CDR3 nucleotides read TGTGCCAGCAGAAATTCCGGACAGGGGAAGGGCTACACCTTC. Amino acids: CASRNSGQGKGYTF. This chain connects TRBV2 to TRBJ1-2; the match to TRBD1 covers 9 bases. J gave up 8 bases and V 6 bases, and 10 bases lay outside the gene matches. The CDR3 is 14 amino acids. Germline CDR1 and CDR2: SNHLY and FYNNEI.

The V call is TRBV7-9, the J call TRBJ1-2; D unresolved. Germline lookup yields CDR1 SEHNR and CDR2 FQNEAQ (reference sequence). The CDR3 runs to 12 residues. The V end lost 2 bases, the J end lost 2 bases, and 3 bases lay between the germline ends. CDR3 sequence: CASSLTNYGYTF. In DNA, the CDR3 is TGTGCCAGCAGCTTAACGAACTATGGCTACACCTTC.

V gene TRBV6-4 combines with J gene TRBJ2-1; 13 nucleotides align to TRBD2. Trimming removed 5 bases from V and 10 bases from J; junction bases left unmatched: 8. Germline loops: CDR1 MRHNA, CDR2 SNTAGT. This CDR3 is 15 amino acids long. The CDR3 region has the DNA TGTGCCAGCAGTTTCGGACTAGCGGGAGTAGAGGAGCAGTTCTTC. Amino acids: CASSFGLAGVEEQFF.

The V call is TRBV12-3 or TRBV12-4, the J call TRBJ2-7; 7 bases match TRBD1. Trimming at V came to 6 bases and at J to 3 bases, leaving 5 bases not matched to a gene. The CDR3 runs to 13 residues. The CDR3 nucleotides are TGTGCCAGCAGCTGGGACAGTATCTACGAGCAGTACTTC. Protein product: CASSWDSIYEQYF.

The count of this clone is one. The gene calls are TRBV6-4 and TRBJ1-6; D might be TRBD1 (5 bases). CDR3 size: 15 residues. V was pared by 0 bases and J by 14 bases, with 17 bases between. Germline V gene data show CDR1 as MRHNA and CDR2 as SNTAGT. DNA of the CDR3: TGTGCCAGCAGTGACTCGGGGCAGGGCTCCAGTACCCTCCACTTT. As protein: CASSDSGQGSSTLHF.

This clone showed up just once. The gene calls are TRBV7-9 and TRBJ2-5, with D perhaps matching TRBD2 (5 bases). CDR3 size: 14 residues. V gave up 0 bases and J gave up 4 bases, with 9 bases separating them. Per the germline V gene, CDR1 is SEHNR and CDR2 is FQNEAQ (reference sequence). The CDR3 bases are TGTGCCAGCAGCTTAGCGGGAGAGGGAGAGACCCAGTACTTC. Protein product: CASSLAGEGETQYF.

Turning to this clone: An end of the junction does not agree with germline; a read error may underlie this. The chain combines TRBV7-7 with TRBJ2-5, with 10 bases aligning to TRBD2. Germline CDR1 reads SSHAT; CDR2 reads FNYEAQ (reference sequence). This CDR3 has 17 residues. CDR3 residues: CASSSLTSGFFEETQYF. Written as DNA, the CDR3 is TGTGCTAGCAGCTCCCTGACTAGCGGGTTTTTCGAGGAGACCCAGTACTTC.

The gene calls are TRBV18 and TRBJ2-2; possibly TRBD1 for D (5 bases). From germline, CDR1 is KGHSH and CDR2 LQKENI. The ends were cut back, 5 bases at V and 3 bases at J, with 16 bases in the middle. This CDR3 comprises 16 residues. This chain's CDR3 is CASSETVRTYTGELFF. The CDR3 bases are TGTGCCAGCTCAGAGACAGTACGGACCTACACCGGGGAGCTGTTTTTT.

The rearrangement links TRBV6-2 or TRBV6-3 to TRBJ1-2; 7 bases match TRBD1. With 4 bases clipped from V and 9 bases from J, the junction kept 8 bases outside the gene matches. The CDR3 consists of 13 residues. Germline CDR1 reads MNHEY; CDR2 reads SVGEGT. The CDR3 sequence: CASSFDRDRSYTF. In DNA, the CDR3 is TGTGCCAGCAGTTTCGACAGGGACAGAAGCTACACCTTC.

The rearrangement links TRBV19 to TRBJ1-5, with 9 bases that match TRBD1. This CDR3 is 20 amino acids long. Trimming at V came to 7 bases and at J to 0 bases, leaving 19 bases not matched to a gene. Per the germline V gene, CDR1 is LNHDA and CDR2 is SQIVND (reference sequence). The CDR3 nucleotides read TGTGCCAGTACCTTGGGCTTTTGGACAGGGGCCTCTCATAGCAATCAGCCCCAGCATTTT. It encodes CASTLGFWTGASHSNQPQHF.

The chain's CDR3 is CASSLGTGGYNEQFF. CDR3 bases: TGCGCCAGCAGCTTGGGGACAGGAGGCTACAATGAGCAGTTCTTC. This rearrangement joins TRBV5-1 to TRBJ2-1; 7 bases agree with TRBD1. The J segment lost 3 bases and the V segment lost 0 bases, leaving 3 bases of the junction unmatched. Germline CDR1 reads SGHRS; CDR2 reads YFSETQ. The CDR3 is 15 residues long.

The chain combines TRBV29-1 with TRBJ1-1; TRBD1 might be the D (5 bases). Germline CDR1 and CDR2: SQVTM and ANQGSEA. The V and J ends lost 5 bases and 4 bases respectively, with 20 bases between them. The CDR3 consists of 15 residues. The CDR3, as DNA: TGCAGCGTTCCAGACGACAGTCTCGGCGTCACTGAAGCTTTCTTT. Amino acid sequence: CSVPDDSLGVTEAFF.

This CDR3 is CASSQGGLSNTEAFF. The CDR3 DNA is TGCGCCAGCAGCCAGGGGGGACTCTCGAACACTGAAGCTTTCTTT. V and J are TRBV4-1 and TRBJ1-1, with a tentative D call TRBD1 (5 bases). The CDR3 totals 15 residues. Germline CDR1 and CDR2: MGHRA and YSYEKL. V was clipped by 3 bases and J by 1 base, with 12 bases between them.

This clone showed up just a few times. J is TRBJ2-7 and V is TRBV4-1; D might be TRBD2 (5 bases). CDR1 and CDR2 from the germline V gene are MGHRA and YSYEKL. V was cut by 3 bases and J by 0 bases, with 18 bases left in between. The CDR3 has 17 amino acids. CDR3 sequence reads: CASSQHLRRGSSYEQYF. Written as DNA, the CDR3 is TGCGCCAGCAGCCAGCACCTCCGACGGGGAAGCTCCTACGAGCAGTACTTC.